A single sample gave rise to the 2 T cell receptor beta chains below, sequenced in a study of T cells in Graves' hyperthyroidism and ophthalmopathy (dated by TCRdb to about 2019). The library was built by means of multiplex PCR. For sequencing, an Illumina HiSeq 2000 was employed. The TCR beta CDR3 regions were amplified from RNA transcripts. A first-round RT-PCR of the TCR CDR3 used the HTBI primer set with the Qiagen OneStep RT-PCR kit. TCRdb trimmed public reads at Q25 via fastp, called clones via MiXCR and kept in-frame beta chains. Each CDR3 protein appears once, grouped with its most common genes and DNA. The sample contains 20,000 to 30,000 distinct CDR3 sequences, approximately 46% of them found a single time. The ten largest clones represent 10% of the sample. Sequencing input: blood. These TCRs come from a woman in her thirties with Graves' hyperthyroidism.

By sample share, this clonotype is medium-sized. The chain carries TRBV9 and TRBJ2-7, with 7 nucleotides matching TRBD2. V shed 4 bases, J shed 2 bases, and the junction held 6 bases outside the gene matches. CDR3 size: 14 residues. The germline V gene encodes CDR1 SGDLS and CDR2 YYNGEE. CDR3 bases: TGTGCCAGCAGCATGGGAGGGACCACCTACGAGCAGTACTTC. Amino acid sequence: CASSMGGTTYEQYF.

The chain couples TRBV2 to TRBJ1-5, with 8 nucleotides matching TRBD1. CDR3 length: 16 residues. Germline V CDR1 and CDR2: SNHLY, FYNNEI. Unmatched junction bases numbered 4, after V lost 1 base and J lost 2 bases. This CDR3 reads CASSEDRGIRNQPQHF. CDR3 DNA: TGTGCCAGCAGTGAAGACAGGGGGATCCGCAATCAGCCCCAGCATTTT.